These T cell receptor beta chains were read from a single sample in a study of blood T cell repertoires in COVID-19. Measured with immunoSEQ multiplex PCR; TCRdb has only the in-frame clones, and not every one. The data hold over 80,000 clones, with 90% observed a single time. The specimen sequenced was peripheral blood. These receptors all come from a man aged 55 to 70 with acute or convalescent COVID-19. CDR3s include the opening cysteine and the closing phenylalanine or tryptophan. Fields, in order: D gene, V gene, J gene, CDR3 length, clone size, CDR3 protein, CDR3 DNA. The D gene is left open where the match is weak. Not all rows give a size; the values are once, few, many and, for expanded clones, a class.

d_call: .
v_call: TRBV30
j_call: TRBJ2-7
cdr3_length: 11
clone_size: .
cdr3_aa: CAWSPVYEQYF
cdr3_nt: TGTGCCTGGAGCCCCGTGTACGAGCAGTACTTC

d_call: .
v_call: TRBV2
j_call: TRBJ1-5
cdr3_length: 16
clone_size: .
cdr3_aa: CASTTGPGFGNQPQHF
cdr3_nt: TGTGCCAGCACCACAGGCCCCGGGTTTGGCAATCAGCCCCAGCATTTT

d_call: .
v_call: TRBV11-3
j_call: TRBJ2-1
cdr3_length: 17
clone_size: .
cdr3_aa: CASSFTTLTGSYNEQFF
cdr3_nt: TGTGCCAGCAGCTTTACGACCCTTACAGGGTCCTACAATGAGCAGTTCTTC

d_call: TRBD1
v_call: TRBV30
j_call: TRBJ1-3
cdr3_length: 14
clone_size: .
cdr3_aa: CAWSTGSTGNTIYF
cdr3_nt: TGTGCCTGGTCGACAGGGTCAACTGGAAACACCATATATTTT

d_call: .
v_call: TRBV5-1
j_call: TRBJ2-7
cdr3_length: 17
clone_size: .
cdr3_aa: CASSRPAGQGGRDEQYF
cdr3_nt: TGCGCCAGCAGCCGTCCCGCCGGACAAGGGGGGAGGGACGAGCAGTACTTC

d_call: .
v_call: TRBV6-6
j_call: TRBJ1-1
cdr3_length: 15
clone_size: .
cdr3_aa: CASTSYRFQNTEAFF
cdr3_nt: TGTGCCAGCACCTCTTACAGGTTCCAGAACACTGAAGCTTTCTTT

d_call: TRBD2
v_call: TRBV10-3
j_call: TRBJ2-7
cdr3_length: 12
clone_size: .
cdr3_aa: CAISASGYEQYF
cdr3_nt: TGTGCCATCAGTGCTAGCGGGTACGAGCAGTACTTC

d_call: .
v_call: TRBV11-2
j_call: TRBJ2-2
cdr3_length: 16
clone_size: .
cdr3_aa: CASSLYRVSRTGELFF
cdr3_nt: TGTGCCAGCAGCTTATACAGGGTTTCCCGCACCGGGGAGCTGTTTTTT

d_call: .
v_call: TRBV28
j_call: TRBJ1-2
cdr3_length: 13
clone_size: .
cdr3_aa: CASSLKAAYGYTF
cdr3_nt: TGTGCCAGCAGTTTAAAGGCGGCATATGGCTACACCTTC

d_call: TRBD2
v_call: TRBV4-3
j_call: TRBJ2-1
cdr3_length: 16
clone_size: .
cdr3_aa: CASSQSESSGINEQFF
cdr3_nt: TGCGCCAGCAGCCAATCTGAGTCTAGCGGGATCAATGAGCAGTTCTTC

d_call: .
v_call: TRBV7-9
j_call: TRBJ1-3
cdr3_length: 16
clone_size: .
cdr3_aa: CASSLAGADSGNTIYF
cdr3_nt: TGTGCCAGCAGCTTAGCAGGGGCCGACTCTGGAAACACCATATATTTT

d_call: .
v_call: TRBV29-1
j_call: TRBJ1-2
cdr3_length: 11
clone_size: once
cdr3_aa: CSIGGFVGYTF
cdr3_nt: TGCAGCATAGGAGGGTTTGTTGGCTACACCTTC

d_call: .
v_call: TRBV2
j_call: TRBJ2-6
cdr3_length: 18
clone_size: .
cdr3_aa: CASSVLGGYDAGANVLTF
cdr3_nt: TGTGCCAGCAGTGTCTTGGGGGGTTATGATGCTGGGGCCAACGTCCTGACTTTC

d_call: TRBD2
v_call: TRBV28
j_call: TRBJ2-3
cdr3_length: 16
clone_size: .
cdr3_aa: CASSFGAMREGDTQYF
cdr3_nt: TGTGCCAGCAGTTTTGGGGCCATGCGGGAGGGGGATACGCAGTATTTT

d_call: TRBD1
v_call: TRBV19
j_call: TRBJ1-3
cdr3_length: 14
clone_size: .
cdr3_aa: CASSRDSSGNTIYF
cdr3_nt: TGTGCCAGTAGTAGGGACAGCTCTGGAAACACCATATATTTT

d_call: TRBD2
v_call: TRBV4-2
j_call: TRBJ2-7
cdr3_length: 18
clone_size: once
cdr3_aa: CASSQVGIGREASYEQYF
cdr3_nt: TGTGCCAGCAGCCAAGTGGGTATTGGACGGGAGGCCTCCTACGAGCAGTACTTC

d_call: TRBD1
v_call: TRBV20-1
j_call: TRBJ1-6
cdr3_length: 16
clone_size: .
cdr3_aa: CSATDRARSYNSPLHF
cdr3_nt: TGCAGTGCTACTGACAGGGCACGCTCCTATAATTCACCCCTCCACTTT

d_call: TRBD2
v_call: TRBV14
j_call: TRBJ2-1
cdr3_length: 18
clone_size: .
cdr3_aa: CASSQEWGLDRSYNEQFF
cdr3_nt: TGTGCCAGCAGCCAAGAGTGGGGACTAGATCGATCCTACAATGAGCAGTTCTTC

d_call: .
v_call: TRBV5-1
j_call: TRBJ2-7
cdr3_length: 14
clone_size: .
cdr3_aa: CASSPRAESYEQYF
cdr3_nt: TGCGCCAGCAGTCCGCGAGCGGAATCCTACGAGCAGTACTTC

d_call: .
v_call: TRBV5-1
j_call: TRBJ1-5
cdr3_length: 13
clone_size: .
cdr3_aa: CASSPGSGQPQHF
cdr3_nt: TGCGCCAGCAGCCCAGGATCAGGTCAGCCCCAGCATTTT

d_call: .
v_call: TRBV6-2/TRBV6-3
j_call: TRBJ2-5
cdr3_length: 12
clone_size: .
cdr3_aa: CASSSTVETQYF
cdr3_nt: TGTGCCAGCAGTTCCACGGTCGAGACCCAGTACTTC

d_call: .
v_call: TRBV10-3
j_call: TRBJ1-5
cdr3_length: 14
clone_size: .
cdr3_aa: CAISEGQGYQPQHF
cdr3_nt: TGTGCCATCAGTGAGGGTCAGGGGTACCAGCCCCAGCATTTT

d_call: .
v_call: TRBV19
j_call: TRBJ1-1
cdr3_length: 14
clone_size: .
cdr3_aa: CASSIQTENTEAFF
cdr3_nt: TGTGCCAGTAGTATCCAGACAGAGAACACTGAAGCTTTCTTT

d_call: TRBD2
v_call: TRBV19
j_call: TRBJ2-7
cdr3_length: 13
clone_size: .
cdr3_aa: CASSPAGGYEQYF
cdr3_nt: TGTGCCAGTAGTCCAGCGGGAGGCTACGAGCAGTACTTC